This T cell receptor (beta chain) derives from a study of blood T cell repertoires in COVID-19. Turning to the study itself: Acute and convalescent COVID-19 samples came from the United States, Italy and Spain.

Here immunoSEQ multiplex PCR was the method, and the copy in TCRdb shows in-frame clones only, minus some. The table lists around 360,000 clones, 70% to 90% of them singletons. The CDR3 contains 14 residues. Per germline, CDR1 MNHEY and CDR2 SVGAGI. With V trimmed by 9 bases and J by 3 bases, 11 bases remained unmatched. This chain connects TRBV6-5 to TRBJ2-7; TRBD1 aligns across 7 bases. The sample consisted of PBMCs or T cells enriched from blood (not recorded which). The TCR originated in a man aged 35 to 55 in a cohort exposed to, infected with or recovered from COVID-19 (not recorded which). The CDR3 DNA reads as TGTGCCAGTAACCGGGACAGCAGGGACTACGAGCAGTACTTC. As protein: CASNRDSRDYEQYF.